The clone carrying this TCR beta chain was seen a handful of times. The sample originates from a study of blood T cells in healthy people across ages. Next came a second PCR, run for about 6 to 12 cycles, which used a sample-barcoded 5' primer along with a J-beta primer mix. TCRdb itself ran the 5' RACE reads through MiXCR, one entry per CDR3 protein. The sample includes about a million distinct CDR3 sequences, 35% to 40% seen only once; the top ten take around 13%. The CDR3 runs to 18 residues. Germline lookup yields CDR1 MGHRA and CDR2 YSYEKL. Deletions cut 1 base from V and 6 bases from J, with 24 bases between. They isolated at least 7 million PBMCs from each sample. Samples each had at least 5.5 micrograms of total RNA extracted.

The V gene is TRBV4-1, the J gene TRBJ1-1; weak D call: TRBD1 (5 bases). The origin of this receptor is a man between 18 and 35 years old in good health. Sequenced sample: blood. The CDR3 bases are TGCGCCAGCAGCCAAGGATGGGCCAGGGTGAGAGGGTTCGCTGAAGCTTTCTTT. Amino acids: CASSQGWARVRGFAEAFF.